This TCR beta chain derives from a study of cytomegalovirus exposure and HLA in healthy donors. This clone was seen more than once but under ten times. Germline CDR1 is ENHRY and CDR2 is SYGVKD. The V segment lost 4 bases and the J segment 1 base; nucleotides outside the gene matches: 6. The CDR3 length is 17 residues. The PCR had 60 Vbeta and 13 Jbeta primers. Data came from immunoSEQ multiplex PCR; TCRdb stores just in-frame clones and leaves some out. The table lists 95,000 to 150,000 clones, approximately 75% of them singletons. This TCR was recovered from a man aged 25 to 45 in good health and CMV-seronegative. The chain has TRBV10-3 and TRBJ2-6, with 8 bases lining up with TRBD2. Sequencing input: PBMCs. CDR3 in amino acids: CAISAAGEGSGANVLTF. The CDR3 nucleotides read TGTGCCATCAGTGCAGCGGGGGAGGGGTCTGGGGCCAACGTCCTGACTTTC.